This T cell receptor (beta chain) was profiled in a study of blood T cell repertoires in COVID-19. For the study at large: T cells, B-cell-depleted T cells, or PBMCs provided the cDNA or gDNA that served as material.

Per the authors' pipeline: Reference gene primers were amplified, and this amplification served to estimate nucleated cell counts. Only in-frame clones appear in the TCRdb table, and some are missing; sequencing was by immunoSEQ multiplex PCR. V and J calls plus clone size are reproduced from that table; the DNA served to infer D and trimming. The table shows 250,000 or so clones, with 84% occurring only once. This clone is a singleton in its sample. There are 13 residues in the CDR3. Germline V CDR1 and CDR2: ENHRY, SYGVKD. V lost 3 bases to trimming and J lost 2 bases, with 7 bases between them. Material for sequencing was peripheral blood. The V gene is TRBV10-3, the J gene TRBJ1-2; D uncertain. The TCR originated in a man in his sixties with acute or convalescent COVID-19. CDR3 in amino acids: CAISEGGNYGYTF. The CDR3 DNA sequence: TGTGCCATCAGTGAAGGAGGGAACTATGGCTACACCTTC.